The 10 T cell receptor beta chains listed next were all sequenced from one sample in a study of blood T cell repertoires in COVID-19. Produced via immunoSEQ multiplex PCR; TCRdb's table is partial and in-frame only. The table records 160,000 or so clones, about 91% of them present only once. Source material: peripheral blood. These receptor sequences come from a woman in her sixties or seventies who had recovered from COVID-19.

V gene TRBV6-1 combines with J gene TRBJ1-1, with TRBD1 matching 12 bases. Germline V gives CDR1 MNHNS, CDR2 SASEGT. J was trimmed by 1 base and V by 4 bases; bases with no gene match: 4. This CDR3 spans 16 amino acids. The chain's CDR3 is CASSATGQGANTEAFF. The CDR3 DNA reads TGTGCCAGCAGTGCAACGGGACAGGGGGCGAACACTGAAGCTTTCTTT.

V gene TRBV7-6 combines with J gene TRBJ2-1; D may be TRBD1 (5 bases). The ends were cut back, 5 bases at V and 8 bases at J, with 28 bases in the middle. Germline V lookup: CDR1 SGHVS, CDR2 FNYEAQ. The CDR3 runs 18 residues. For the CDR3, the DNA is TGTGCCAGCAGCCCGATTGGAGAAGGGGAAATAGGGTTTGATGAGCAGTTCTTC. Protein: CASSPIGEGEIGFDEQFF.

The V call is TRBV5-5, the J call TRBJ2-7; 9 positions agree with TRBD1. Germline loops: CDR1 SGHKS, CDR2 YYEKEE (reference sequence). The CDR3 is made up of 15 amino acids. V shed 0 bases, J shed 3 bases, and the junction held 4 bases outside the gene matches. The CDR3 protein is CASSLDGTGHYEQYF. CDR3 DNA sequence: TGTGCCAGCAGCTTGGACGGGACAGGGCACTACGAGCAGTACTTC.

The genes are TRBV6-5 and TRBJ2-1; the D is unclear. CDR3 size: 13 residues. Germline V lookup: CDR1 MNHEY, CDR2 SVGAGI. V lost 5 bases and J lost 5, with 10 bases in between. CDR3 bases: TGTGCCAGCAGTCGGAACAGTAACAATGAGCAGTTCTTC. Translation gives CASSRNSNNEQFF.

V usage is TRBV21-1 and J usage is TRBJ1-3; TRBD1 reflects the table's D call only, with no check against the DNA. TRBV21-1 is deemed a pseudogene. The CDR3 contains 12 residues. CDR3 in DNA: TGTGCCGGCATCCACTCTGGAAACACCATATATTTT. It yields the protein CAGIHSGNTIYF.

The chain links TRBV28 to TRBJ1-4; tentatively, D is TRBD1 (5 bases). This CDR3 has 15 residues. Per the germline V gene, CDR1 is MDHEN and CDR2 is SYDVKM. The V end lost 3 bases, the J end lost 6 bases, and 14 bases lay between the germline ends. This CDR3 is CASSFLSGADEKLFF. The DNA for the CDR3 is TGTGCCAGCAGTTTTCTCAGTGGGGCGGATGAAAAACTGTTTTTT.

The V gene is TRBV19, the J gene TRBJ2-7; D is undetermined. Trimming removed 0 bases at V and 6 bases at J, with 12 bases between. The CDR3 is 14 residues long. Germline CDR1 is LNHDA and CDR2 is SQIVND (reference sequence). CDR3 in amino acids: CASSIDPGRGEQYF. The CDR3 bases are TGTGCCAGTAGTATAGATCCAGGTCGTGGCGAGCAGTACTTC.

This chain connects TRBV28 to TRBJ1-1, with D maybe TRBD1 (6 bases). Germline CDR1 and CDR2: MDHEN and SYDVKM. The CDR3 is made up of 12 amino acids. V lost 3 bases, J lost 5 bases, and 7 bases lay in between. The CDR3 loop reads CASSFTGTEAFF. As DNA, the CDR3 is TGTGCCAGCAGTTTCACAGGGACTGAAGCTTTCTTT. The whole variable domain, remainder taken from reference TRBV28 and TRBJ1-1, is DVKVTQSSRYLVKRTGEKVFLECVQDMDHENMFWYRQDPGLGLRLIYFSYDVKMKEKGDIPEGYSVSREKKERFSLILESASTNQTSMYLCASSFTGTEAFFGQGTRLTVV.

The CDR3 region has the DNA TGTGCCAGCAGCCCGGTCCTTGGACAGATCTACTATGGCTACACCTTC. Translated: CASSPVLGQIYYGYTF. This chain uses TRBV9 with TRBJ1-2; weak D call: TRBD1 (6 bases). This CDR3 has 16 amino acids. Trimming left V 4 bases short and J 3 bases short, with 19 bases between. The germline gives CDR1 SGDLS, CDR2 YYNGEE.

V and J are TRBV6-1 and TRBJ2-7; 8 positions agree with TRBD2. This CDR3 has 14 amino acids. Per germline, CDR1 MNHNS and CDR2 SASEGT. V shed 1 base and J 3 bases; nucleotides not matched to a gene: 2. The CDR3 reads CASSEGTSSYEQYF. CDR3 DNA: TGTGCCAGCAGTGAAGGGACTAGCAGCTACGAGCAGTACTTC.